This note documents a single T cell receptor beta chain sequence. It has no known antigen specificity. No base quality values were provided; no much bigger clone lies one nucleotide off. The source of the sample is a study of T-cell reconstitution after alpha-beta-depleted transplantation in children (TCRdb year 2016). Regarding the research as a whole: Using TCR repertoire profiling, the study quantitatively followed how T-cell immune reconstitution unfolded in children after TCRalphabeta/CD19-depleted allogeneic hematopoietic cell transplantation.

Taken from the germline V gene (reference sequence), the CDR1 and CDR2 loops are LNHDA and SQIVND. The CDR3 holds 14 amino acids from the cysteine to the phenylalanine. Only CDR3 DNA is held: 42 bases, read in frame from base 1. V and J are trimmed by 4 bases and 6 bases, and the gene matches miss 3 bases of the junction. Receptor libraries were prepared by PCR. The sequencer was an Illumina HiSeq 2500. Molecular barcoding was employed in the preparation of TCR libraries, with unique molecular identifiers being used to normalize TCRbeta repertoire quantification. TCRdb applied fastp at Q25 and MiXCR to the public reads, then kept only in-frame beta chains. Every CDR3 protein is listed once, alongside the most common genes and DNA of its rows. The sample yields hundreds of thousands of distinct CDR3 sequences; under 15% were counted once. The biggest ten clones account for 4.5% to 6% of the sample.

The sequence joins TRBV19 to TRBJ2-1; 10 nucleotides in the junction match TRBD2. Material: PBMCs from the stem cell graft donor, obtained from the stem cell graft. This TCR was sampled from a human donor who donated a stem cell graft to a child with combined immunodeficiency. The nucleotides are TGTGCCAGTAGTAGACGGACTAGCGGCAATGAGCAGTTCTTC. It specifies CASSRRTSGNEQFF.